This T cell receptor beta chain came from a study of T cell responses to AZD1222 COVID-19 vaccine. Germline assignment: CDR1 LNHDA and CDR2 SQIVND (reference sequence). The CDR3 has 12 amino acids. The V gene lost 3 bases and the J gene lost 6 bases, with 6 bases spanning the gap. The table came from immunoSEQ multiplex PCR; TCRdb's copy has only in-frame clones and leaves some out. The table shows around 150,000 clones, with roughly 89% occurring only once. The clonotype was recovered from an adult who received the MenACWY meningococcal vaccine as a control. Sequencing was performed on peripheral blood, taken 28 days after the second dose of the MenACWY control vaccine. This sequence joins TRBV19 and TRBJ1-5; D remains unclear. The chain's CDR3 is CASSISGQPQHF. DNA of the CDR3: TGTGCCAGTAGTATTTCTGGTCAGCCCCAGCATTTT.